A single sample is the source of the 31 T cell receptor beta chains below, sequenced in a study of T cell responses to AZD1222 COVID-19 vaccine. Clones were sequenced by immunoSEQ multiplex PCR, and TCRdb holds only the in-frame ones, with some missing. The sample has roughly 170,000 clones, 88% seen once. The specimen comprised peripheral blood, sampled on day 0 of AZD1222 vaccination. These receptors were collected from an adult in good health.

The gene calls are TRBV5-6 and TRBJ2-5; 8 bases fit TRBD2. The germline gives CDR1 SGHDT, CDR2 YYEEEE. The trim removed 0 bases at V and 2 bases at J, leaving 3 bases unmatched. The CDR3 totals 15 residues. The CDR3 coding sequence is TGTGCCAGCAGCTTGGTGGGCGGGGGGCAAGAGACCCAGTACTTC. It yields the protein CASSLVGGGQETQYF.

The chain is built from TRBV10-1 and TRBJ2-7; 8 bases align to TRBD2. V gave up 2 bases and J gave up 0 bases; unmatched junction bases: 6. CDR1 is WNHNN, CDR2 SYGVQD, per germline (reference sequence). The CDR3 runs to 16 residues. The CDR3 DNA is TGCGCCAGCAGTGAGGGCCTAGCGGGCCACTCCTACGAGCAGTACTTC. Its translation is CASSEGLAGHSYEQYF.

The V and J genes are TRBV12-2 and TRBJ2-7; TRBD1 was called by the table and not checked on the DNA. TRBV12-2 is a documented pseudogene. This CDR3 has 14 residues. As DNA, the CDR3 is TGTGCAAGTCGCCTCGACAGGGGGGTCTACGAGCAGTACTTC. As protein: CASRLDRGVYEQYF.

The chain recombines TRBV7-3 with TRBJ2-5; 8 nucleotides match TRBD2. Germline V CDR1 and CDR2: SGHTA, FQGTGA. CDR3 length: 17 residues. V was pared by 1 base and J by 4 bases, with 11 bases of the junction left unmatched. As DNA, the CDR3 is TGTGCCAGCAGCTTAAATGGAGCGGGGGTAAGGGGAGAGACCCAGTACTTC. It codes for CASSLNGAGVRGETQYF. The complete variable domain, with remaining parts taken from reference TRBV7-3 and TRBJ2-5, reads GAGVSQTPSNKVTEKGKYVELRCDPISGHTALYWYRQSLGQGPEFLIYFQGTGAADDSGLPNDRFFAVRPEGSVSTLKIQRTERGDSAVYLCASSLNGAGVRGETQYFGPGTRLLVL.

CDR3 nucleotides: TGTGCCAGCAGGGACTACTCCTACGAGCAGTACTTC. Translating gives CASRDYSYEQYF. V and J are TRBV28 and TRBJ2-7, with a weak D call TRBD2 (6 bases). CDR1 MDHEN and CDR2 SYDVKM come from the germline V gene. Trimming took 6 bases from V and 0 from J, leaving 6 bases between them. The CDR3 sequence is 12 residues long.

The rearrangement uses TRBV9 and TRBJ2-2; D possibly corresponds to TRBD2 (5 bases). V was pared by 4 bases and J by 5 bases, with 9 bases between. Germline loops: CDR1 SGDLS, CDR2 YYNGEE. The CDR3 is made up of 13 amino acids. Written as DNA, the CDR3 is TGTGCCAGCAGCCCCCGGGGAACCGGGGAGCTGTTTTTT. Translation: CASSPRGTGELFF.

This clone has a handful of counts. This rearrangement joins TRBV19 to TRBJ1-4, with D possibly TRBD1 on 6 matching bases. Per germline, CDR1 LNHDA and CDR2 SQIVND (reference sequence). The V end was cut by 0 bases, the J end by 6 bases, with 20 bases between. There are 18 residues in the CDR3. CDR3 in amino acids: CASSIDLFSMGAHEKLFF. CDR3 sequence (DNA): TGTGCCAGTAGTATAGATCTTTTTTCGATGGGGGCGCATGAAAAACTGTTTTTT.

V gene TRBV7-5 combines with J gene TRBJ2-1; the table assigns TRBD1, which was not confirmed against the DNA. TRBV7-5 is given as a pseudogene. CDR3 length: 22 residues. As DNA, the CDR3 is TGTGCCAGAAGCGTTTATGCCCCCGGGGGACAGGGGGTCCCCCGGTCTGGCAATGAGCAGTTCTTC. This encodes CARSVYAPGGQGVPRSGNEQFF.

CDR3 in DNA: TGTGCCAGCAGACTCATCAGGGCTCAGCCCCAGCATTTT. It is translated as CASRLIRAQPQHF. V usage is TRBV28 and J usage is TRBJ1-5, with D maybe TRBD1 (5 bases). The V gene's germline CDR1 is MDHEN and CDR2 SYDVKM. Trimming stripped 6 bases from V and 6 bases from J, with 12 bases between. This CDR3 region has 13 residues. Together with reference TRBV28 and TRBJ1-5, the CDR3 gives the full variable domain: DVKVTQSSRYLVKRTGEKVFLECVQDMDHENMFWYRQDPGLGLRLIYFSYDVKMKEKGDIPEGYSVSREKKERFSLILESASTNQTSMYLCASRLIRAQPQHFGDGTRLSIL.

This clone was found once. Within the sample, other DNA sequences also encode this same CDR3. The J gene is TRBJ1-4, the V gene TRBV30; a weak D match, TRBD1 (5 bases). Germline V CDR1 and CDR2: GTSNPN, SVGIG (reference sequence). This CDR3 has 13 amino acids. The germline V and J ends were trimmed by 3 bases and 8 bases, with 13 bases remaining between them. CDR3 in DNA: TGTGCCTGGAGCCCCCAGGGAAGGGAAAAACTGTTTTTT. Amino acid sequence: CAWSPQGREKLFF.

V and J are TRBV29-1 and TRBJ2-2; 12 bases are shared with TRBD2. CDR1 is SQVTM and CDR2 is ANQGSEA in the germline V gene. With V trimmed by 6 bases and J by 5 bases, 4 bases remained unmatched. The length of the CDR3 is 14 residues. CDR3 amino acids: CSVASGRGTGELFF. The CDR3 DNA is TGCAGCGTAGCTAGCGGGAGGGGGACCGGGGAGCTGTTTTTT.

This sequence joins TRBV27 and TRBJ2-3; weak D call: TRBD2 (6 bases). Trimming took 8 bases from V and 6 from J, leaving 21 bases between them. The V gene's germline CDR1 is MNHEY and CDR2 SMNVEV (reference sequence). The CDR3 covers 15 residues. The CDR3 protein is CASRDSQTHSDTQYF. Written as DNA, the CDR3 is TGTGCCAGCCGGGACTCGCAGACTCATTCTGATACGCAGTATTTT.

The chain uses TRBV5-5 and TRBJ1-2; tentatively, D is TRBD1 (6 bases). This CDR3 comprises 15 residues. CDR1 is SGHKS, CDR2 YYEKEE, per germline (reference sequence). Trimming left V 4 bases short and J 3 bases short, with 16 bases between. CDR3 nucleotide sequence: TGTGCCAGCAGCCCCACCCCACAGGGAGACTATGGCTACACCTTC. Residues: CASSPTPQGDYGYTF.

This chain joins TRBV7-9 and TRBJ2-6; 8 bases align to TRBD1. Germline V gives CDR1 SEHNR, CDR2 FQNEAQ (reference sequence). This CDR3 comprises 18 residues. With V trimmed by 5 bases and J by 0 bases, 9 bases remained unmatched. Here the CDR3 DNA reads TGTGCCAGCAGCGCACCGGGACAGGTTAGCTCTGGGGCCAACGTCCTGACTTTC. Translation gives CASSAPGQVSSGANVLTF.

This chain joins TRBV27 and TRBJ2-1, with D maybe TRBD2 (7 bases). V was clipped by 6 bases and J by 2 bases, with 14 bases between them. CDR3 length: 15 residues. Germline V lookup: CDR1 MNHEY, CDR2 SMNVEV (reference sequence). CDR3 nucleotides: TGTGCCAGCAGCCATGGGGGGGCTGCCTACAATGAGCAGTTCTTC. Residues: CASSHGGAAYNEQFF.

V is TRBV28 and J is TRBJ1-2; TRBD1 matches at 9 bases. V gave up 3 bases and J gave up 10 bases; unmatched junction bases: 9. The CDR3 length is 14 residues. The germline CDR1 and CDR2 sequences are MDHEN and SYDVKM. The CDR3 is CASSFLYRDRVYTF. Written as DNA, the CDR3 is TGTGCCAGCAGTTTTCTTTACCGGGACAGGGTCTACACCTTC.

The chain carries TRBV10-1 and TRBJ2-3; D call uncertain. The germline gives CDR1 WNHNN, CDR2 SYGVQD (reference sequence). The CDR3 is made up of 14 amino acids. V lost 10 bases, J lost 1 base, and 15 bases lay in between. In DNA form, the CDR3 reads TGCGCCACCTCCGGCCCTCTTGGCACAGATACGCAGTATTTT. It codes for CATSGPLGTDTQYF.

CDR3 region: CASSTLGDNQPQHF. CDR3 coding DNA: TGTGCCAGCAGCACTCTGGGTGACAATCAGCCCCAGCATTTT. The rearrangement joins TRBV7-9 to TRBJ1-5, with D hard to call. The germline gives CDR1 SEHNR, CDR2 FQNEAQ (reference sequence). V lost 5 bases, J lost 3 bases, and 11 bases lay in between. CDR3 size: 14 residues.

The chain has TRBV19 and TRBJ1-6; D gene uncertain. The CDR3 runs 16 residues. Germline CDR1 reads LNHDA; CDR2 reads SQIVND (reference sequence). The V gene lost 4 bases and the J gene lost 0 bases, with 10 bases spanning the gap. For the CDR3, the DNA is TGTGCCAGTAGTACCGTACACAGCTCCTATAATTCACCCCTCCACTTT. Its protein is CASSTVHSSYNSPLHF. Drawing the rest from reference TRBV19 and TRBJ1-6, the complete variable domain is DGGITQSPKYLFRKEGQNVTLSCEQNLNHDAMYWYRQDPGQGLRLIYYSQIVNDFQKGDIAEGYSVSREKKESFPLTVTSAQKNPTAFYLCASSTVHSSYNSPLHFGNGTRLTVT.

This clone has just a few counts. CDR3 region: CASSFSETGVNEQFF. As DNA, the CDR3 is TGTGCCAGCAGTTTCTCCGAGACAGGGGTTAATGAGCAGTTCTTC. The V and J genes are TRBV27 and TRBJ2-1; 8 bases fit TRBD1. The germline gives CDR1 MNHEY, CDR2 SMNVEV (reference sequence). The CDR3 totals 15 residues. The V segment lost 3 bases and the J segment 7 bases; nucleotides outside the gene matches: 8.

The chain links TRBV3-1 (or the pseudogene TRBV3-2) to TRBJ2-7; 7 bases match TRBD1. J lost 4 bases, V lost 4 bases, and 7 bases had no gene match. CDR1 and CDR2 (germline): LGHDT, YNNKEL (reference sequence). CDR3 length: 14 residues. The CDR3, as DNA: TGTGCCAGCAGCCGTGACAGGGTGAGGTACGAGCAGTACTTC. Translating it yields CASSRDRVRYEQYF.

The rearrangement links TRBV2 to TRBJ1-6; tentative D call: TRBD1 (6 bases). CDR1 and CDR2 from the germline V gene are SNHLY and FYNNEI. Trimming pared 3 bases from V and 4 bases from J, leaving 13 bases between. This CDR3 comprises 16 residues. The CDR3 DNA follows: TGTGCCAGCAGTGAGCAGGGGTTTGGATATAATTCACCCCTCCACTTT. This sequence encodes CASSEQGFGYNSPLHF.

The chain is built from TRBV29-1 and TRBJ2-7; the D gene is possibly TRBD1 (5 bases). Between the trimmed V and J ends, which lost 4 bases and 2 bases, there was a span of 12 bases. This CDR3 is built from 13 residues. Germline lookup yields CDR1 SQVTM and CDR2 ANQGSEA. CDR3 in amino acids: CSVGQGETYEQYF. The CDR3 DNA reads as TGCAGCGTTGGGCAGGGTGAAACCTACGAGCAGTACTTC.

J is TRBJ2-3 and V is TRBV5-4; 10 nucleotides line up with TRBD1. The CDR3 spans 17 residues. After removal of 4 bases from V and 3 bases from J, the junction contained 11 bases not matched to a gene. Germline CDR1 reads SGHNT; CDR2 reads YYREEE (reference sequence). This CDR3 reads CASSPTLGQGSTDTQYF. CDR3 DNA: TGTGCCAGCAGCCCCACCCTGGGACAGGGGTCAACAGATACGCAGTATTTT.

The rearrangement uses TRBV7-8 and TRBJ1-1; the D is unclear. The CDR3 loop spans 13 amino acids. Per germline, CDR1 SGHVS and CDR2 FQNEAQ. Trimming took 5 bases from V and 1 from J, leaving 8 bases between them. CDR3 region: CASSELRNTEAFF. As DNA, the CDR3 is TGTGCCAGCAGCGAGCTGCGGAACACTGAAGCTTTCTTT.

V usage is TRBV6-5 and J usage is TRBJ2-1; 7 bases map to TRBD2. The CDR3 totals 14 residues. Trimming cost V 9 bases and J 4 bases; bases outside gene matches: 9. Per germline, CDR1 MNHEY and CDR2 SVGAGI. The CDR3 loop is CASTTSMGYNEQFF. The DNA for the CDR3 is TGTGCCAGTACGACTAGCATGGGATACAATGAGCAGTTCTTC.

This rearrangement joins TRBV19 to TRBJ1-2, with 12 nucleotides matching TRBD1. The CDR3 loop spans 21 amino acids. The germline V gene encodes CDR1 LNHDA and CDR2 SQIVND (reference sequence). With V trimmed by 3 bases and J by 4 bases, 21 bases remained unmatched. CDR3 in amino acids: CASSMRGQGAQYPTVSYGYTF. The DNA for the CDR3 is TGTGCCAGTAGTATGCGGGGACAGGGGGCCCAATACCCCACCGTAAGCTATGGCTACACCTTC.

This chain connects TRBV28 to TRBJ1-2, with D unresolved. V shed 3 bases and J shed 6 bases, with 8 bases lying between them. The CDR3 extends over 12 amino acids. The germline gives CDR1 MDHEN, CDR2 SYDVKM. The DNA for the CDR3 is TGTGCCAGCAGTTTGGGATCCCATGGCTACACCTTC. This codes for CASSLGSHGYTF.

J is TRBJ1-5 and V is TRBV15; no definite D call. The CDR3 is 15 amino acids. V lost 1 base and J lost 3, with 10 bases in between. The V gene's germline CDR1 is LNHNV and CDR2 YYDKDF (reference sequence). The DNA of the CDR3 is TGTGCCACCAGCAGAGTGCGGCAGAACAATCAGCCCCAGCATTTT. Amino acids: CATSRVRQNNQPQHF.

This chain links TRBV9 with TRBJ2-1, with D possibly called TRBD1 or TRBD2 (5 bases each). The germline V gene encodes CDR1 SGDLS and CDR2 YYNGEE. This CDR3 comprises 18 residues. V lost 3 bases and J lost 3, with 22 bases in between. Here the CDR3 DNA reads TGTGCCAGCAGCGCCGCCGGGGACCGCCCTGGAGACTACAATGAGCAGTTCTTC. It translates to CASSAAGDRPGDYNEQFF.

This chain connects TRBV7-9 to TRBJ2-4; TRBD2 aligns across 9 bases. Per the germline V gene, CDR1 is SEHNR and CDR2 is FQNEAQ (reference sequence). The CDR3 is made up of 16 amino acids. The V segment lost 1 base and the J segment 4 bases; nucleotides outside the gene matches: 5. For the CDR3, the DNA is TGTGCCAGCAGCTTAGAAAGAGGACTAGCGAAAAACATTCAGTACTTC. Its protein is CASSLERGLAKNIQYF.